These T cell receptor beta chains were read from a single sample in a study of response to subunit inactivated influenza vaccine. TCRdb recomputed calls from the RT-PCR reads with MiXCR, one row per CDR3 protein. The sample records approximately 700,000 distinct CDR3 sequences, around 14% being singletons. The sequences come from PBMCs from blood, collected roughly 15 days before vaccination. The receptors shown here come from a man between 50 and 59 years old who received an inactivated influenza vaccine. CDR3s include the opening cysteine and the closing phenylalanine or tryptophan. Each record gives: J gene, clone size, V gene, D gene, CDR3 protein, CDR3 DNA. D genes are given only for firm matches. Clone sizes are given selectively: once, few, many, or a class where the clone is expanded.

TRBJ2-1	many	TRBV2	-	CASSEPQDLSSYNEQFF	TGTGCCAGCAGTGAACCTCAGGATCTGAGCTCCTACAATGAGCAGTTCTTC
TRBJ1-2	few	TRBV7-2	-	CASSFMAGDGYTF	TGTGCCAGCAGCTTTATGGCAGGGGATGGCTACACCTTC
TRBJ1-1	few	TRBV7-8	-	CASSLRQAVNTEAFF	TGTGCCAGCAGCTTACGACAGGCAGTGAACACTGAAGCTTTCTTT
TRBJ2-7	-	TRBV10-3	-	CASLPGGASYEQYF	TGTGCCAGCCTCCCGGGGGGCGCATCTTACGAGCAGTACTTC
TRBJ1-5	many	TRBV20-1	-	CSASSTVNQPQHF	TGCAGTGCTAGTTCTACCGTCAATCAGCCCCAGCATTTT
TRBJ2-7	-	TRBV28	-	CASTPDIRAYEQYF	TGTGCCAGCACCCCGGACATCCGAGCCTACGAGCAGTACTTC
TRBJ2-3	many	TRBV5-1	-	CASSSGGPTDTQYF	TGCGCCAGCTCCTCTGGGGGTCCCACAGATACGCAGTATTTT
TRBJ2-1	-	TRBV7-9	-	CASSSIRVHEQFF	TGTGCCAGCAGCTCAATACGGGTTCATGAGCAGTTCTTC
TRBJ2-1	many	TRBV7-8	-	CASSSWAGPSGEQFF	TGTGCCAGCAGCTCCTGGGCGGGACCAAGTGGTGAGCAGTTCTTC
TRBJ2-1	-	TRBV7-6	TRBD2	CASSLGLAGERAYNEQFF	TGTGCCAGCAGCTTAGGACTAGCGGGAGAGCGCGCCTACAATGAGCAGTTCTTC
TRBJ2-5	few	TRBV5-1	-	CASSWAAGQETQYF	TGCGCCAGCAGCTGGGCCGCAGGACAAGAGACCCAGTACTTC
TRBJ2-1	few	TRBV6-2/TRBV6-3	TRBD1	CASVSGTGGNNEQFF	TGTGCCAGCGTATCCGGGACAGGGGGCAACAATGAGCAGTTCTTC
TRBJ2-1	-	TRBV19	TRBD2	CASSPGLEKNEQFF	TGTGCCAGTAGTCCAGGACTAGAAAAGAATGAGCAGTTCTTC
TRBJ2-7	-	TRBV5-1	TRBD1	CASAQRTGGYEQYF	TGCGCCAGCGCCCAACGGACAGGGGGCTACGAGCAGTACTTC
TRBJ1-5	few	TRBV2	TRBD1	CASREGAGQPQHF	TGTGCCAGCAGGGAGGGGGCTGGCCAGCCCCAGCATTTT
TRBJ2-3	-	TRBV14	-	CASSPYGGTSTDTQYF	TGTGCCAGCAGTCCCTATGGCGGGACGAGCACAGATACGCAGTATTTT
TRBJ2-1	few	TRBV12-3/TRBV12-4	TRBD1	CASSLIDRGNDEQFF	TGTGCCAGCAGTTTAATCGACAGGGGAAACGATGAGCAGTTCTTC
TRBJ1-1	-	TRBV7-6	-	CASSLSSGGNTEAFF	TGTGCCAGCAGCTTAAGTTCTGGGGGTAACACTGAAGCTTTCTTT
TRBJ1-2	few	TRBV5-1	TRBD1	CASSFAGQGADGYTF	TGCGCCAGCAGCTTTGCAGGACAGGGGGCTGATGGCTACACCTTC
TRBJ2-1	-	TRBV18	-	CASSPGLRALVNEQFF	TGTGCCAGCTCACCAGGGCTCCGAGCGTTAGTCAATGAGCAGTTCTTC
TRBJ1-5	few	TRBV27	-	CASSLSMDQPQHF	TGTGCCAGCAGTTTATCAATGGATCAGCCCCAGCATTTT
TRBJ2-7	-	TRBV7-9	-	CASSRPGPVGEQYF	TGTGCCAGCAGCCGCCCGGGGCCGGTCGGCGAGCAGTACTTC
TRBJ1-1	-	TRBV20-1	-	CSAQMGGLDTEAFF	TGCAGTGCCCAGATGGGGGGTTTGGACACTGAAGCTTTCTTT
TRBJ2-1	-	TRBV6-4	-	CASRPNYFSYNEQFF	TGTGCCAGCAGACCAAACTATTTTTCCTACAATGAGCAGTTCTTC
TRBJ1-1	-	TRBV4-1	-	CASSQVVERTEAFF	TGCGCCAGCAGCCAAGTTGTCGAGCGGACTGAAGCTTTCTTT
TRBJ1-1	few	TRBV25-1	-	CASSEGGARNTEAFF	TGTGCCAGCAGTGAAGGGGGGGCTCGGAACACTGAAGCTTTCTTT
TRBJ2-7	few	TRBV4-3	-	CASSQPGALEQYF	TGCGCCAGCAGCCAACCGGGAGCTTTAGAGCAGTACTTC
TRBJ2-7	-	TRBV10-3	-	CAIRYSLGGGDEQYF	TGTGCCATCCGTTACTCCCTGGGAGGGGGCGACGAGCAGTACTTC
TRBJ2-7	-	TRBV21-1	-	CASSIPGQMSREYEQYF	TGTGCCAGCAGCATCCCGGGACAGATGAGCCGCGAGTACGAGCAGTACTTC
TRBJ1-3	-	TRBV6-5	-	CASSYSRAGNTIYF	TGTGCCAGCAGTTACTCCAGAGCTGGAAACACCATATATTTT
TRBJ2-5	few	TRBV28	-	CASSPGDKETQYF	TGTGCCAGCAGCCCCGGGGACAAAGAGACCCAGTACTTC
TRBJ2-7	many	TRBV29-1	TRBD1	CSVGTGHEQYF	TGCAGCGTGGGGACAGGGCATGAGCAGTACTTC
TRBJ2-5	-	TRBV20-1	TRBD2	CSARDRIAGLQETQYF	TGCAGTGCTAGAGATCGAATAGCGGGGTTACAAGAGACCCAGTACTTC
TRBJ2-3	-	TRBV4-3	-	CASSQEGRATDTQYF	TGCGCCAGCAGCCAAGAGGGCAGGGCCACAGATACGCAGTATTTT
TRBJ1-6	-	TRBV12-3/TRBV12-4	-	CASSFGGNANSPLHF	TGTGCCAGCAGTTTTGGGGGGAATGCGAATTCACCCCTCCACTTT
TRBJ2-7	-	TRBV4-2	TRBD2	CASSKVGWTSDREQYF	TGTGCCAGCAGCAAAGTCGGCTGGACTAGCGATCGCGAGCAGTACTTC
TRBJ1-2	-	TRBV30	TRBD1	CAWSTSGGSTGGYTF	TGTGCCTGGAGTACGTCAGGGGGCTCTACGGGTGGCTACACCTTC
TRBJ1-1	many	TRBV29-1	-	CSALFLAGVGTEAFF	TGCAGCGCCCTTTTTTTGGCAGGGGTTGGCACTGAAGCTTTCTTT
TRBJ2-7	-	TRBV27	TRBD1	CASRGPGTGNYEQYF	TGTGCCAGCAGAGGACCCGGGACAGGGAACTACGAGCAGTACTTC